This TCR beta chain was obtained from a study of blood T cell repertoires in COVID-19. The CDR3 runs to 14 residues. In germline, CDR1 is LNHDA, CDR2 SQIVND (reference sequence). With 7 bases clipped from V and 4 bases from J, the junction kept 5 bases outside the gene matches. The assay was immunoSEQ multiplex PCR, and TCRdb's table has in-frame clones only and misses some. Among about 150,000 clones listed, roughly 78% were seen once. The sample was PBMCs or T cells enriched from blood (not recorded which). The sequence was obtained from a woman between 45 and 65 years old who had recovered from COVID-19. The chain has TRBV19 and TRBJ2-4; 9 bases match TRBD1. CDR3 amino acids: CASMGQGEKNIQYF. The CDR3 DNA reads TGTGCCAGTATGGGACAGGGCGAGAAAAACATTCAGTACTTC.